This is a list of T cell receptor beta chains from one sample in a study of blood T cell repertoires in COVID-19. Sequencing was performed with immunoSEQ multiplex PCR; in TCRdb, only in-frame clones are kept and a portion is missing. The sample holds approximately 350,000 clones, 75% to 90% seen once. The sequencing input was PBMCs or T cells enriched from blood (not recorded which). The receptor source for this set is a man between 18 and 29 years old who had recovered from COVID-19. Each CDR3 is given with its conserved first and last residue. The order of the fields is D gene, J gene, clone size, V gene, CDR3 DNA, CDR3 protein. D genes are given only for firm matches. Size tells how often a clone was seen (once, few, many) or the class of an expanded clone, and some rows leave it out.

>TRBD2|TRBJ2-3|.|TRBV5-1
TGCGCCAGCAGCTTATCTGGGACTAGCGGGAGTCGAGATACGCAGTATTTT
CASSLSGTSGSRDTQYF
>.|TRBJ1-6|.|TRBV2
TGTGCCAGCTCAACATTCAATTCACCCCTCCACTTT
CASSTFNSPLHF
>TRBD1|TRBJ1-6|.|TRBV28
TGTGCCAGCACTTCAGGGGGCTTTACGGCCCTCCACTTT
CASTSGGFTALHF
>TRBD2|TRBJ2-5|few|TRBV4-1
TGCGCCAGCAGCCCCGGGACTAGCAGGGGCACTCGAGAGACCCAGTACTTC
CASSPGTSRGTRETQYF
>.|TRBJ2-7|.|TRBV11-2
TGTGCCAGCAGCTTAGTTCCGGTAACGAGCTCCTACGAGCAGTACTTC
CASSLVPVTSSYEQYF
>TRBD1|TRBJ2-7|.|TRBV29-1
TGCAGCGTGGGACAGGGTGAGTCCTACGAGCAGTACTTC
CSVGQGESYEQYF
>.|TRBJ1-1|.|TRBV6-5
TGTGCCAGCAGTTACTCGTCAGTGAACACTGAAGCTTTCTTT
CASSYSSVNTEAFF
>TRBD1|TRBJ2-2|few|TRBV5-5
TGTGCCAGCAGCTTGGCTCGGACAGGGGCCACGAACACCGGGGAGCTGTTTTTT
CASSLARTGATNTGELFF
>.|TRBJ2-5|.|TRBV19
TGTGCCAGCAGGGGCAGGAGGTTGGAGACCCAGTACTTC
CASRGRRLETQYF
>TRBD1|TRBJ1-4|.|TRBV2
TGTGCCAGCAGTGAATTCGGGCAGGGGGTCTGGGAAAAACTGTTTTTT
CASSEFGQGVWEKLFF
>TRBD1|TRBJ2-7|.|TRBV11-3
TGTGCCAGCAGCTTCGGGACAGGGCGGGACGAGCAGTACTTC
CASSFGTGRDEQYF
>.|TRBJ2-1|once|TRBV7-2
TGTGCCAGCAGCTTAGCACAACAGGGAAACGAGCAGTTCTTC
CASSLAQQGNEQFF
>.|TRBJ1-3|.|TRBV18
TGTGCCAGCTCACCCGGCCAGGCCAGCTCTGGAAACACCATATATTTT
CASSPGQASSGNTIYF
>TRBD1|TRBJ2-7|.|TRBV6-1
TGTGCCAGCAGTGAATATAGGGGGACAGCCTCCTACGAGCAGTACTTC
CASSEYRGTASYEQYF
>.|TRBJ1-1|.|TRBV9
TGTGCCAGCAGCGTAGGAATGTCTGACAGGAACACTGAAGCTTTCTTT
CASSVGMSDRNTEAFF
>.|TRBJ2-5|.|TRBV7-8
TGTGCCAGCAGCTTGTCTGAGAGTCAAGAGACCCAGTACTTC
CASSLSESQETQYF
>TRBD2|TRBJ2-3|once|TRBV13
TGTGCCAGCAGCTTACCAGGGACTAGCGATACGCAGTATTTT
CASSLPGTSDTQYF
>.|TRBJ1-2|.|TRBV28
TGTGCCAGCAGTCTAAGTCGCTATGGCTACACCTTC
CASSLSRYGYTF
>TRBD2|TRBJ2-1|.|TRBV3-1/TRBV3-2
TGTGCCAGCAGCCCTCTTAGCGGGGGGGCGCAGTACAATGAGCAGTTCTTC
CASSPLSGGAQYNEQFF
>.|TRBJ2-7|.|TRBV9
TGTGCCAGCAGCGTAGATCTGGGCCCCTACGAGCAGTACTTC
CASSVDLGPYEQYF
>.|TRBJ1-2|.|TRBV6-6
TGTGCCAGCAGTTACCCGGAGAGACAGGTGGATGGCTACACCTTC
CASSYPERQVDGYTF
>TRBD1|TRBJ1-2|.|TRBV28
TGTGCCAGCACCCTATCAGGGGGCGGTGGCTACACCTTC
CASTLSGGGGYTF
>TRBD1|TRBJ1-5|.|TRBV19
TGTGCCAGTAGTCCAGAGGCGGACAGGGCAGATCAGCCCCAGCATTTT
CASSPEADRADQPQHF
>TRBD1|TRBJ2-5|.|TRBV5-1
TGCGCCAGCAGCTTGGGCCCGCAGGGGGCGTTAGAGACCCAGTACTTC
CASSLGPQGALETQYF